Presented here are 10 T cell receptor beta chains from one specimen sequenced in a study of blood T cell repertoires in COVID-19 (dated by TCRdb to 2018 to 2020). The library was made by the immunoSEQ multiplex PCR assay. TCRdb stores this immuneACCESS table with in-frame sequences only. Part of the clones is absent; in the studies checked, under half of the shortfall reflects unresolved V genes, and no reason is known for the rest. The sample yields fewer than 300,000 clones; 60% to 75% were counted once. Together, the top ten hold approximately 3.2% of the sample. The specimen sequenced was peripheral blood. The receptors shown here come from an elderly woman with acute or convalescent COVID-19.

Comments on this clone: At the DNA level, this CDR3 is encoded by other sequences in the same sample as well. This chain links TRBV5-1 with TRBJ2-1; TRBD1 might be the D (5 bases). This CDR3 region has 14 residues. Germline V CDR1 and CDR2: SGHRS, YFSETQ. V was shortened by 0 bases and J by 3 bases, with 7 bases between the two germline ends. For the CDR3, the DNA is TGCGCCAGCAGCTTGGGCGACAGCTACAATGAGCAGTTCTTC. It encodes CASSLGDSYNEQFF.

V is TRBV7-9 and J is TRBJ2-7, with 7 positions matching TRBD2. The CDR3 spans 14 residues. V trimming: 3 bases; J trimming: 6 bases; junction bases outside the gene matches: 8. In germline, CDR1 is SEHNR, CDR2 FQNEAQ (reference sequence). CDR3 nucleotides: TGTGCCAGCAGCTTTAGTGGGCGGGGGAGCGAGCAGTACTTC. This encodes CASSFSGRGSEQYF.

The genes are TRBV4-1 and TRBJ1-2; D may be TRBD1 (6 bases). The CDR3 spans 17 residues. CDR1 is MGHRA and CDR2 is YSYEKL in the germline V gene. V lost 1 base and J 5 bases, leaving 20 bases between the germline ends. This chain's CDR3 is CASSQVGWQGKAYGYTF. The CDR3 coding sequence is TGCGCCAGCAGCCAAGTGGGTTGGCAGGGGAAGGCTTATGGCTACACCTTC.

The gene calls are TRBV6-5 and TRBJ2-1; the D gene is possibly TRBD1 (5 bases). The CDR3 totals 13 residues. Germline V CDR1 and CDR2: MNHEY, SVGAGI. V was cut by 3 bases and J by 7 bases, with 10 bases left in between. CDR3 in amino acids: CASSYSTENEQFF. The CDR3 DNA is TGTGCCAGCAGTTATTCGACAGAAAATGAGCAGTTCTTC.

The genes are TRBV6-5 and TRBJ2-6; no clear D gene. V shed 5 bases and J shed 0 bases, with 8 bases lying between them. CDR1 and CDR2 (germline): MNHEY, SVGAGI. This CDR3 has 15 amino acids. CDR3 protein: CASSPGSSGANVLTF. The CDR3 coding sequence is TGTGCCAGCAGTCCAGGTTCCTCTGGGGCCAACGTCCTGACTTTC.

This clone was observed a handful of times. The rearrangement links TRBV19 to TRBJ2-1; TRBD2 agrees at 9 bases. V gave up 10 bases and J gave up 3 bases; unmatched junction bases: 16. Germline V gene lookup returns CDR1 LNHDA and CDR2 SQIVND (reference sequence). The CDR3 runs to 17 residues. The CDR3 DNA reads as TGTGCCACAAACCCACGAGCCAAGCGGGGGGTCTACAATGAGCAGTTCTTC. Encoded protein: CATNPRAKRGVYNEQFF.

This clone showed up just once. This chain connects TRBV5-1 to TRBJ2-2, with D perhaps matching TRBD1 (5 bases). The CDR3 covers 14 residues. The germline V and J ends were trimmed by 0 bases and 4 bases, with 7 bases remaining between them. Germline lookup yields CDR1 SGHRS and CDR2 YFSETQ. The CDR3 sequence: CASSLGRVTGELFF. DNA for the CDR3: TGCGCCAGCAGCTTGGGCAGGGTCACCGGGGAGCTGTTTTTT.

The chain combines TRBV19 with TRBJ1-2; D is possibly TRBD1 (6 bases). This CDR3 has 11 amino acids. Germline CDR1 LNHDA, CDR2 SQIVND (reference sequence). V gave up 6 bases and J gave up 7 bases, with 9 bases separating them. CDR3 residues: CASRSRGGYTF. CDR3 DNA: TGTGCCAGTAGAAGCAGGGGTGGCTACACCTTC. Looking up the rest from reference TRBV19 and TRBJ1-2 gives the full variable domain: DGGITQSPKYLFRKEGQNVTLSCEQNLNHDAMYWYRQDPGQGLRLIYYSQIVNDFQKGDIAEGYSVSREKKESFPLTVTSAQKNPTAFYLCASRSRGGYTFGSGTRLTVV.

In nucleotides, the CDR3 is TGTGCCAGTAGGACGACAGGGTACTATAGCAATCAGCCCCAGCATTTT. Amino acids: CASRTTGYYSNQPQHF. The V and J genes are TRBV19 and TRBJ1-5; 7 bases match TRBD1. The CDR3 runs 16 residues. Germline lookup yields CDR1 LNHDA and CDR2 SQIVND (reference sequence). V shed 6 bases, J shed 0 bases, and the junction held 8 bases outside the gene matches.

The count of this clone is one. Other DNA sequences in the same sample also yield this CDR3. The CDR3 DNA reads TGTGCCAGCAGCCGCGGTACAGATACGCAGTATTTT. Protein sequence: CASSRGTDTQYF. The V and J genes are TRBV3-1 (or the pseudogene TRBV3-2) and TRBJ2-3; D is unclear. Trimming shortened V by 4 bases and J by 3 bases, and 5 bases separated the two germline ends. The CDR3 length is 12 residues. Per the germline V gene, CDR1 is LGHDT and CDR2 is YNNKEL (reference sequence).